Sequencing of this T cell receptor beta chain was carried out in a study of response to subunit inactivated influenza vaccine. This clonotype occurred a few times. TCRdb analysed the RT-PCR reads with MiXCR anew, one entry per CDR3 protein. The sample records about 500,000 distinct CDR3 sequences, 15% to 20% being singletons. This CDR3 spans 15 amino acids. V was shortened by 2 bases and J by 0 bases, with 8 bases between the two germline ends. The chain couples TRBV23-1 to TRBJ2-4; D remains unclear. TRBV23-1 is an ORF, with its function uncertain. Sample: CD4+ T cells sorted from PBMCs, taken roughly 24 months after vaccination. This clonotype was obtained from a man between 50 and 69 years old who received an inactivated influenza vaccine. For the CDR3, the DNA is TGCGCCAGCAGTCAAAGGCTACTAGCCAAAAACATTCAGTACTTC. Translating gives CASSQRLLAKNIQYF.